What follows is one T cell receptor beta chain and its context. The antigen it binds to is not known. Base qualities are missing; no much larger clone stands one base away. The entry originates in a study of T cell changes during pregnancy in multiple sclerosis (dated by TCRdb to between 2017 and 2020). In terms of the full investigation: Changes in the T cell repertoire over the course of pregnancy were examined in this study in women with multiple sclerosis.

Receptor amplification or capture employed the immunoSEQ multiplex PCR assay. Sourced from immuneACCESS, this table was stored by TCRdb with only in-frame sequences that have V and J called. A share of the clones is absent; for the studies checked, an unresolved V gene accounts for under half, and the remainder has no known explanation. The sample table holds roughly 27,000 clones, of which around 85% were seen once. The ten largest clones capture 8% to 9.5% of the sample. This TCR was recovered from a female donor with multiple sclerosis, enrolled in a pregnancy study. Sequenced material: CD8+ T cells from peripheral blood mononuclear cells, taken after pregnancy.

Here is the DNA: TGTGCCACTCACGCCTACGCCGGGACAGCCTATGGCTACACCTTC. This yields the protein CATHAYAGTAYGYTF. The sequence links TRBV19 to TRBJ1-2, and 7 bases in between align with TRBD1. From the germline V gene (reference sequence), CDR1 is LNHDA and CDR2 is SQIVND. From the cysteine up to the phenylalanine, the CDR3 has a length of 15 residues. Just CDR3 DNA is preserved here, 45 bases in frame from base 1. Trimming takes 10 bases off V and 4 bases off J; junction bases not matched to a gene: 15.